Listed below are T cell receptor beta chains from one sample, sequenced in a study of blood T cell repertoires in COVID-19. Repertoires were generated with immunoSEQ multiplex PCR, while TCRdb's copy carries only in-frame clones and drops some. Here the sample spans some 180,000 clones, more than 80% being singletons. The sequenced material came from PBMCs or T cells enriched from blood (not recorded which). These receptors were obtained from a man in his forties who had recovered from COVID-19. The CDR3 runs from the conserved cysteine through the conserved F or W. The D gene is left open where the match is weak. Clone size is not always given. Where it is, it says once, few, many or a class for expanded clones.

len	v_gene	abundance	j_gene	d_gene	CDR3aa	CDR3nt
12	TRBV30	.	TRBJ1-2	TRBD1	CAWGLTGYGYTF	TGTGCCTGGGGATTGACAGGGTATGGCTACACCTTC
13	TRBV4-1	.	TRBJ2-7	TRBD2	CASSQEGLAGQYF	TGCGCCAGCAGCCAAGAAGGGCTAGCGGGCCAGTACTTC
13	TRBV24-1	.	TRBJ1-2	TRBD1	CAIRQGANYGYTF	TGTGCCATCAGACAGGGAGCTAACTATGGCTACACCTTC
15	TRBV5-1	few	TRBJ2-2	TRBD1	CASSQTGDRTGELFF	TGCGCCAGCAGCCAAACAGGGGATCGAACCGGGGAGCTGTTTTTT
15	TRBV6-6	.	TRBJ1-3	TRBD1	CASSRTGNSGNTIYF	TGTGCCAGCAGCCGGACAGGGAACTCTGGAAACACCATATATTTT
15	TRBV7-9	.	TRBJ2-1	.	CASSFSGSSYNEQFF	TGTGCCAGCAGCTTTTCCGGGAGCTCCTACAATGAGCAGTTCTTC
17	TRBV5-1	.	TRBJ2-5	TRBD2	CASSYGLAGGRRETQYF	TGCGCCAGCAGCTACGGACTAGCGGGGGGACGTAGGGAGACCCAGTACTTC
13	TRBV30	.	TRBJ2-7	.	CAGRDGLIYEQYF	TGTGCTGGGCGGGACGGGTTAATCTACGAGCAGTACTTC
16	TRBV16	.	TRBJ1-2	.	CASSKAGRGSNYGYTF	TGTGCCAGCAGCAAGGCAGGCCGAGGGTCTAACTATGGCTACACCTTC
14	TRBV6-1	.	TRBJ1-1	.	CASSEAGANTEAFF	TGTGCCAGCAGCGAAGCAGGGGCAAACACTGAAGCTTTCTTT
14	TRBV27	.	TRBJ1-2	.	CASSLGRGRGGYTF	TGTGCCAGCAGTTTAGGGAGGGGGAGGGGTGGCTACACCTTC
14	TRBV27	.	TRBJ1-2	.	CASSSLAGPSGYTF	TGTGCCAGCAGTTCCTTGGCAGGGCCGTCTGGCTACACCTTC
15	TRBV7-9	.	TRBJ2-7	TRBD1	CASSRDRATDYEQYF	TGTGCCAGCAGCCGAGACAGGGCCACCGACTACGAGCAGTACTTC
13	TRBV12-3/TRBV12-4	once	TRBJ1-1	.	CASSLAGSGVAFF	TGTGCCAGCAGTTTAGCGGGGAGCGGGGTAGCTTTCTTT
14	TRBV3-1/TRBV3-2	once	TRBJ2-1	.	CASSRRGVVNEQFF	TGTGCCAGCAGCCGCAGGGGGGTGGTCAATGAGCAGTTCTTC
14	TRBV14	.	TRBJ2-1	TRBD2	CASSPRGSSDEQFF	TGTGCCAGCAGCCCGCGCGGGAGTTCGGATGAGCAGTTCTTC
15	TRBV30	.	TRBJ2-7	.	CAWSTGAGKGYEQYF	TGTGCCTGGAGTACAGGTGCAGGGAAGGGCTACGAGCAGTACTTC
18	TRBV9	.	TRBJ2-2	TRBD1	CASSVFRQGARDTGELFF	TGTGCCAGCAGCGTCTTTCGACAGGGGGCGCGGGACACCGGGGAGCTGTTTTTT
14	TRBV2	.	TRBJ1-5	.	CASSEYISNQPQHF	TGTGCCAGCAGTGAATATATTAGCAATCAGCCCCAGCATTTT
14	TRBV4-1	.	TRBJ1-6	TRBD1	CASRPTTGDSPLHF	TGCGCCAGCAGACCTACGACAGGGGACTCACCCCTCCACTTT
16	TRBV2	.	TRBJ2-3	TRBD2	CASSEDGREAGDTQYF	TGTGCCAGCAGTGAGGACGGGCGGGAGGCGGGGGATACGCAGTATTTT
16	TRBV4-2	.	TRBJ2-5	TRBD2	CASSPQGSGSQETQYF	TGTGCCAGCAGCCCCCAGGGAAGCGGGAGCCAAGAGACCCAGTACTTC
16	TRBV5-4	.	TRBJ1-3	.	CASSLGGPTTGNTIYF	TGTGCCAGCAGCTTGGGGGGCCCGACCACTGGAAACACCATATATTTT